These 22 T cell receptor beta chains originate from one sample sequenced in a study of cytomegalovirus exposure and HLA in healthy donors. Only in-frame clones appear in the TCRdb table, and some are missing; sequencing was by immunoSEQ multiplex PCR. Of approximately 100,000 clones in the sample, roughly 85% are singletons; the top ten hold roughly 3.9%. The sample taken for sequencing was PBMCs. The source of these receptors is a woman aged 25 to 39 in good health and CMV-seronegative.

V and J are TRBV12-5 and TRBJ1-2, with a possible D match to TRBD1 (6 bases). CDR1 and CDR2 (germline): LGHNT, FRNRAP. The V end was cut by 6 bases, the J end by 5 bases, with 13 bases between. The CDR3 spans 13 residues. The CDR3 nucleotides are TGTGCTAGTGGCCGAGACAGGATTTATGGCTACACCTTC. This translates into CASGRDRIYGYTF. Complete variable domain (other parts from reference TRBV12-5 and TRBJ1-2): DARVTQTPRHKVTEMGQEVTMRCQPILGHNTVFWYRQTMMQGLELLAYFRNRAPLDDSGMPKDRFSAEMPDATLATLKIQPSEPRDSAVYFCASGRDRIYGYTFGSGTRLTVV.

The chain has TRBV9 and TRBJ2-5, with 7 bases aligning to TRBD1. The V gene's germline CDR1 is SGDLS and CDR2 YYNGEE. V shed 2 bases and J 5 bases; nucleotides not matched to a gene: 6. The CDR3 consists of 14 residues. CDR3 loop: CASSVRARGETQYF. The DNA of the CDR3 is TGTGCCAGCAGCGTCCGGGCCAGGGGGGAGACCCAGTACTTC.

The gene calls are TRBV19 and TRBJ1-5, with D unresolved. CDR3 length: 13 residues. CDR1 and CDR2 from the germline V gene are LNHDA and SQIVND (reference sequence). Trimming pared 6 bases from V and 5 bases from J, leaving 11 bases between. CDR3 loop: CASRGSRDQPQHF. As DNA, the CDR3 is TGTGCCAGTAGAGGGAGCCGGGATCAGCCCCAGCATTTT.

V usage is TRBV4-1 and J usage is TRBJ2-4; 15 nucleotides align to TRBD2. Trimming removed 4 bases from V and 2 bases from J; junction bases left unmatched: 6. Per germline, CDR1 MGHRA and CDR2 YSYEKL. The CDR3 extends over 18 amino acids. CDR3 DNA: TGCGCCAGCAGCCCCGGACTAGCGGGGGGGATGACCAAAAACATTCAGTACTTC. Translated: CASSPGLAGGMTKNIQYF.

The chain recombines TRBV4-2 with TRBJ2-2; D is ambiguous. This CDR3 region has 15 residues. The V and J ends lost 0 bases and 4 bases respectively, with 9 bases between them. Germline-derived CDR1 and CDR2 are LGHNA and YNFKEQ. CDR3 coding DNA: TGTGCCAGCAGCCAAGATGAGCGTGGCACCGGGGAGCTGTTTTTT. This sequence encodes CASSQDERGTGELFF.

The chain employs TRBV6-5 and TRBJ2-1; TRBD2 matches at 9 bases. The germline gives CDR1 MNHEY, CDR2 SVGAGI. V was pared by 6 bases and J by 4 bases, with 7 bases of the junction left unmatched. The CDR3 spans 15 residues. This CDR3 is CASRALAGIYNEQFF. In DNA, the CDR3 is TGTGCCAGCAGAGCCCTAGCGGGAATATACAATGAGCAGTTCTTC.

This clone has a single count. The chain carries TRBV19 and TRBJ2-5, with 13 bases that match TRBD2. J gave up 4 bases and V 3 bases, and 5 bases lay outside the gene matches. Germline values: CDR1 LNHDA, CDR2 SQIVND (reference sequence). The length of the CDR3 is 16 residues. The CDR3 spells CASSIGLAGVSETQYF. DNA of the CDR3: TGTGCCAGTAGTATTGGACTAGCGGGAGTTTCAGAGACCCAGTACTTC. The complete variable domain, with remaining parts taken from reference TRBV19 and TRBJ2-5, reads DGGITQSPKYLFRKEGQNVTLSCEQNLNHDAMYWYRQDPGQGLRLIYYSQIVNDFQKGDIAEGYSVSREKKESFPLTVTSAQKNPTAFYLCASSIGLAGVSETQYFGPGTRLLVL.

The CDR3 coding sequence is TGTGCCAGCAGCTTAGTACAGGGGCGTGGCTACACCTTC. It translates to CASSLVQGRGYTF. V and J are TRBV13 and TRBJ1-2; TRBD1 matches at 7 bases. With 1 base clipped from V and 7 bases from J, the junction kept 3 bases outside the gene matches. CDR3 size: 13 residues. Germline V gene lookup returns CDR1 PRHDT and CDR2 FYEKMQ (reference sequence). The variable domain in full, with the rest retrieved from reference TRBV13 and TRBJ1-2, is AAGVIQSPRHLIKEKRETATLKCYPIPRHDTVYWYQQGPGQDPQFLISFYEKMQSDKGSIPDRFSAQQFSDYHSELNMSSLELGDSALYFCASSLVQGRGYTFGSGTRLTVV.

This rearrangement joins TRBV10-3 to TRBJ1-4, with D perhaps TRBD1 (6 bases). This CDR3 region has 15 residues. V lost 2 bases and J lost 3, with 10 bases in between. Germline V gene lookup returns CDR1 ENHRY and CDR2 SYGVKD. DNA for the CDR3: TGTGCCATCAGTGAGACCAGGGGCCCTAATGAAAAACTGTTTTTT. This sequence encodes CAISETRGPNEKLFF.

The sample holds one count of this clone. This chain links TRBV14 with TRBJ2-7, with D tentatively TRBD1 (5 bases). The CDR3 spans 14 residues. Germline assignment: CDR1 SGHDN and CDR2 FVKESK. Trimming took off 4 bases at V and 3 bases at J, with 13 bases between the two ends. The CDR3 DNA reads as TGTGCCAGCAGCCCGGGCAGGGATCACTACGAGCAGTACTTC. Translation gives CASSPGRDHYEQYF. The entire variable domain, with the rest obtained from reference TRBV14 and TRBJ2-7, is as follows: EAGVTQFPSHSVIEKGQTVTLRCDPISGHDNLYWYRRVMGKEIKFLLHFVKESKQDESGMPNNRFLAERTGGTYSTLKVQPAELEDSGVYFCASSPGRDHYEQYFGPGTRLTVT.

The J gene is TRBJ1-4, the V gene TRBV6-6, with TRBD1 matching over 7 bases. This CDR3 is built from 15 residues. Germline V gene data show CDR1 as MNHNY and CDR2 as SVGAGI (reference sequence). V gave up 4 bases and J gave up 8 bases; unmatched junction bases: 10. The CDR3 DNA reads TGTGCCAGCAGTTCCACAACAGGGGTATACGAAAAACTGTTTTTT. Amino acids: CASSSTTGVYEKLFF.

The genes are TRBV28 and TRBJ2-7, with unresolved D. Trimming stripped 6 bases from V and 2 bases from J, with 14 bases between. CDR1 is MDHEN and CDR2 is SYDVKM in the germline V gene. The CDR3 runs to 14 residues. The chain's CDR3 is CASRTSWIPYEQYF. The CDR3, as DNA: TGTGCCAGCAGGACATCGTGGATCCCCTACGAGCAGTACTTC.

This chain joins TRBV11-1 and TRBJ2-7; 7 bases are a match to TRBD1. From germline, CDR1 is SGHAT and CDR2 FQDESV (reference sequence). Unmatched junction bases numbered 15, after V lost 2 bases and J lost 2 bases. This CDR3 is 18 amino acids long. The CDR3 here is CASSLPGPDRVQPYEQYF. The CDR3 nucleotides are TGTGCCAGCAGCTTACCTGGCCCCGACAGGGTTCAGCCCTACGAGCAGTACTTC.

This clone was counted between two and nine times. The J gene is TRBJ1-2, the V gene TRBV15; 9 positions match TRBD1. CDR1 is LNHNV, CDR2 YYDKDF, per germline (reference sequence). CDR3 size: 15 residues. Losses at the gene ends were 4 bases for V and 2 bases for J; bases not matched to a gene: 5. CDR3 sequence reads: CATSKEGQGNYGYTF. For the CDR3, the DNA is TGTGCCACCAGCAAAGAAGGACAGGGGAACTATGGCTACACCTTC.

The chain has TRBV7-7 and TRBJ2-3; TRBD1 agrees at 10 bases. Germline V gene data show CDR1 as SSHAT and CDR2 as FNYEAQ (reference sequence). J lost 2 bases, V lost 5 bases, and 13 bases had no gene match. The CDR3 has 18 residues. Here the CDR3 DNA reads TGTGCCAGCAGCCCCCGTAAACGGGACAGGGGTTTCACAGATACGCAGTATTTT. It yields the protein CASSPRKRDRGFTDTQYF.

The genes are TRBV5-4 and TRBJ1-1, with TRBD1 identical over 7 bases. Trimming cost V 1 base and J 5 bases; bases outside gene matches: 8. Per the germline V gene, CDR1 is SGHNT and CDR2 is YYREEE (reference sequence). The CDR3 length is 15 residues. This CDR3 reads CASSLFYPGGTEAFF. CDR3 nucleotide sequence: TGTGCCAGCAGCTTGTTTTATCCAGGGGGAACTGAAGCTTTCTTT. Full variable domain (missing parts from reference TRBV5-4 and TRBJ1-1): ETGVTQSPTHLIKTRGQQVTLRCSSQSGHNTVSWYQQALGQGPQFIFQYYREEENGRGNFPPRFSGLQFPNYSSELNVNALELDDSALYLCASSLFYPGGTEAFFGQGTRLTVV.

Comment on this clone: This likely comes from a read error, as the CDR3 has no conserved phenylalanine or tryptophan at its end. The V call is TRBV5-1, the J call TRBJ1-2; D gene ambiguous. This CDR3 comprises 14 residues. V was pared by 0 bases and J by 2 bases, with 8 bases between. Germline-derived CDR1 and CDR2 are SGHRS and YFSETQ. DNA for the CDR3: TGCGCCAGCAGCTTGGTCGGGGAAAACTATGGCTACACCCTC. Translating it yields CASSLVGENYGYTL.

The chain joins TRBV5-1 to TRBJ2-2, with 8 bases matching TRBD1. Germline-derived CDR1 and CDR2 are SGHRS and YFSETQ. The CDR3 has 16 residues. V lost 6 bases and J lost 6; bases outside the gene matches: 13. The CDR3 DNA reads TGCGCCAGCACCTTTAGGATAGAACAGGGGGCCGGGGAGCTGTTTTTT. As protein: CASTFRIEQGAGELFF.

This sequence joins TRBV14 and TRBJ1-2; maybe TRBD1 (6 bases). This CDR3 spans 17 amino acids. Germline V gives CDR1 SGHDN, CDR2 FVKESK. Trimming removed 4 bases from V and 6 bases from J, with 24 bases in between. In DNA, the CDR3 is TGTGCCAGCAGCCCCTGGGTGGGGGGGGCCCAGGTCGATGGCTACACCTTC. It translates to CASSPWVGGAQVDGYTF.

There are a few counts of this clone. V and J are TRBV2 and TRBJ1-2; TRBD1 matches at 7 bases. The germline V gene has CDR1 SNHLY and CDR2 FYNNEI. Germline trimming cut 6 bases from V and 4 bases from J; bases unmatched to any gene: 8. The CDR3 extends over 14 amino acids. As DNA, the CDR3 is TGTGCCAGCAGGGCAGGGGGACTAGTCTATGGCTACACCTTC. It specifies CASRAGGLVYGYTF.

The chain uses TRBV5-1 and TRBJ2-7, with 14 bases identical to TRBD2. Germline CDR1 and CDR2: SGHRS and YFSETQ. V was pared by 2 bases and J by 5 bases, with 3 bases of the junction left unmatched. The CDR3 spans 15 residues. DNA for the CDR3: TGCGCCAGCAGCTTCGGACTAGCGGGGGGAAACGAGCAGTACTTC. The encoded protein is CASSFGLAGGNEQYF.

The chain recombines TRBV5-1 with TRBJ2-6; 7 bases line up with TRBD1. The ends lost 1 base at V and 0 bases at J; junction bases unmatched: 10. The germline gives CDR1 SGHRS, CDR2 YFSETQ. This CDR3 is built from 19 residues. This CDR3 reads CASSLSKGQFFSGANVLTF. CDR3 nucleotide sequence: TGCGCCAGCAGCTTGAGTAAGGGACAGTTCTTCTCTGGGGCCAACGTCCTGACTTTC.